This note documents a single T cell receptor (beta chain) sequence. Its antigen has not been determined. The sample holds no much larger clone one base away, and base qualities are not on file. The CDR3 contains 17 residues, cysteine and phenylalanine counted. Just CDR3 DNA is preserved here, 51 bases in frame from base 1. This sample stems from a study of blood T cell repertoires in COVID-19 (dated by TCRdb to 2018 to 2020). Notes on the research overall: The collaborator samples originated in the United States, Italy and Spain and spanned the acute and convalescent phases of COVID-19. Where available, HLA class I and class II types were obtained from metadata supplied by the sample provider rather than from assay-based typing. The samples were drawn from the first 160 participants of the ongoing ImmuneRACE study and from over 950 subjects provided by 6 global collaborators. The dataset comprised deeply sampled blood TCRbeta repertoires from subjects exposed to, actively infected with, or recovered from COVID-19. Nearly every sample came with metadata listing a de-identified subject ID, COVID-19 status, age in years and sex. The repertoires were released in a freely available public database meant as a resource for research on the immune response to SARS-CoV-2. The prospective study material was composed of cDNA or gDNA derived from T cells, B-cell-depleted T cells, or PBMCs.

TCRbeta CDR3 regions were amplified from genomic DNA using the immunoSEQ Assay, a bias-controlled multiplex PCR. The source study handled its data this way. Within the assay, amplification of reference gene primers was used to estimate how many nucleated cells each sample contained. To quantify the absolute abundance of each unique TCRbeta CDR3 rearrangement, sequence reads were collapsed and filtered. For each sample, productive Simpson clonality was calculated as the square root of Simpson's diversity index across productive rearrangements. TCRdb obtained this table from immuneACCESS and retained in-frame rearrangements with V and J assigned. These tables miss some clones; where compared with another copy, unresolved V genes account for less than half of the shortfall, and the remainder is unexplained. V, J and clone size are those of that table, while D and trimming were read from the DNA. The sample table lists roughly 100,000 clones, 80% to 90% of them with a count of one. Less than 40% of the sample comes from the top ten.

Collaborating institutions collected whole blood in K2EDTA tubes following their own protocols. Collaborator samples were shipped for TCRbeta analysis as frozen whole blood, isolated PBMCs, or DNA extracted from either sample type. The study at large found these results: The quantity of clinical and demographic metadata differed by source and by participant and was supplied without curation.

The V gene is TRBV21-1 and the J gene is TRBJ1-5; TRBD1, as called in the table, went unchecked against the DNA. TRBV21-1 is a known pseudogene. The clonotype originates from a woman at least 80 years old with acute or convalescent COVID-19. The sequenced sample was peripheral blood. The bases read TGTGCCAGCAGCAAAGAGCCCAGGGTCGAGAGCAATCAGCCCCAGCATTTT. Its product reads: CASSKEPRVESNQPQHF.